Each of the 6 T cell receptor beta chains below was sequenced from the same sample in a study of tumor-infiltrating lymphocytes in primary liver carcinoma. Total RNA amounting to 500 ng was the source from which TCR beta cDNA was made with a constant-region primer. Construction of TCR beta libraries relied on three successive nested multiplex PCR rounds employing slightly modified ARM-PCR. Both of the initial two PCR rounds ran for about 11 cycles and employed TRBV1-TRBV30 forward primers alongside a C-beta reverse primer. One entry per CDR3 protein results from TCRdb running MiXCR on the multiplex PCR reads. The data hold some 100,000 distinct CDR3 sequences, with around two thirds observed a single time. For each extraction, RNA and DNA were obtained together from around 18-30 mg of unsorted bulk tissue. Sequencing was carried out using liver tumor tissue from sampling region 2. As to subset: tumor region T2, inferior pole. These receptors came from a woman aged 55 to 70 with primary liver carcinoma and hepatitis B virus infection.

Notes on this clonotype: A read error is possible here, since a much larger clone lies one base away. V usage is TRBV6-1 and J usage is TRBJ1-5; 8 bases align to TRBD1. Germline CDR1 and CDR2: MNHNS and SASEGT. The CDR3 has 14 residues. The CDR3 region has the DNA TGTGCCGGCAGTTGGACAGGGCGGGATCAGCCCCAGCATTTT. Its translation: CAGSWTGRDQPQHF.

The rearrangement uses TRBV20-1 and TRBJ2-3; no reliable D call. Germline values: CDR1 DFQATT, CDR2 SNEGSKA (reference sequence). V lost 5 bases, J lost 3 bases, and 9 bases lay in between. This CDR3 has 12 amino acids. CDR3 sequence reads: CSAGVMTDTQYF. CDR3 DNA sequence: TGCAGTGCTGGGGTTATGACAGATACGCAGTATTTT.

In regard to this clonotype: Just one base apart from a much larger clone, this may be a read error. The chain is built from TRBV28 and TRBJ2-5, with D unclear. Looked up from germline, CDR1 is MDHEN and CDR2 is SYDVKM. The CDR3 spans 13 residues. The CDR3 DNA follows: TGTGCCGGCAGCCCTACGGCCAAAGAGACCCAGTACTTC. Amino acid sequence: CAGSPTAKETQYF. The full variable domain, in which reference TRBV28 and TRBJ2-5 provide the parts outside the CDR3, is DVKVTQSSRYLVKRTGEKVFLECVQDMDHENMFWYRQDPGLGLRLIYFSYDVKMKEKGDIPEGYSVSREKKERFSLILESASTNQTSMYLCAGSPTAKETQYFGPGTRLLVL.

The V gene is TRBV27, the J gene TRBJ1-5, with TRBD1 identical over 10 bases. The germline CDR1 and CDR2 sequences are MNHEY and SMNVEV (reference sequence). The J segment lost 5 bases and the V segment lost 6 bases, leaving 7 bases of the junction unmatched. There are 15 residues in the CDR3. CDR3 nucleotides: TGTGCCAGCAGCAGACAGGGGGCAAGAGATCAGCCCCAGCATTTT. Translated, it gives CASSRQGARDQPQHF.

The V gene is TRBV11-1, the J gene TRBJ2-7; the D gene could be TRBD1 or TRBD2 (6 bases each). Germline lookup yields CDR1 SGHAT and CDR2 FQDESV (reference sequence). V was trimmed by 2 bases and J by 0 bases, leaving 8 bases between them. This CDR3 has 14 residues. CDR3 sequence reads: CASSLRGASYEQYF. The CDR3 coding sequence is TGTGCCAGCAGCTTAAGGGGGGCCTCCTACGAGCAGTACTTC. Based on the CDR3 plus reference TRBV11-1 and TRBJ2-7, the full variable domain is EAEVAQSPRYKITEKSQAVAFWCDPISGHATLYWYRQILGQGPELLVQFQDESVVDDSQLPKDRFSAERLKGVDSTLKIQPAELGDSAMYLCASSLRGASYEQYFGPGTRLTVT.

A remark on this clonotype: The CDR3 end shows no conserved phenylalanine or tryptophan, and so a read error is likely. The limits of the CDR3 on the DNA are not certain, so only TCRdb's listed CDR3 is given. The genes are TRBV10-3 and TRBJ2-7; the D call of TRBD1 is as the table states it, not checked on the DNA. Germline CDR1 ENHRY, CDR2 SYGVKD. Inclusive of both ends, the CDR3 amounts to 16 amino acids. The CDR3 is CAISDYSVTASYEQYL.